This T cell receptor (beta chain) was sequenced for a study of vaccination and CD4 T cells after COVID-19. CDR3 length equals 13 residues. Trimming shortened V by 5 bases and J by 4 bases, and 9 bases separated the two germline ends. The germline gives CDR1 KGHDR, CDR2 SFDVKD. Treatment described: approximately 10-day PBMC culture with coronavirus spike peptide pools or control peptides (ViraFEST assay). Sequencing of cultured CD4+ T cell DNA used the Oncomine TCR Beta short-read assay. TCRdb processed the PCR reads anew with MiXCR; each CDR3 protein has one entry. The sample includes 13,000 to 15,000 distinct CDR3 sequences, roughly 45% seen only once; the top ten take approximately 15%. This clonotype showed up just a few times. The target antigen is unknown.

The sample taken for sequencing was CD4+ T cells from blood, cultured in vitro. This clonotype originated in a human donor who had recovered from COVID-19. This chain joins TRBV24-1 and TRBJ2-3; D is undetermined. The CDR3 here is CATSGRGADTQYF. Written as DNA, the CDR3 is TGTGCCACCAGTGGAAGAGGCGCAGATACGCAGTATTTT.